One T cell receptor (beta chain) is described in this entry. The record originates from a study of patients and donors after allogeneic stem cell transplantation. TCRdb re-analysed the RT-PCR reads in MiXCR, keeping a single row per CDR3 protein. The sample contains about 230,000 distinct CDR3 sequences, roughly 13% of which appear only once. The ends were cut back, 5 bases at V and 2 bases at J, with 16 bases in the middle. The CDR3 runs 15 residues. Germline V gene lookup returns CDR1 SGHTA and CDR2 FQGNSA. This chain uses TRBV7-2 with TRBJ2-7; tentative D call: TRBD2 (6 bases). The clonotype comes from a human donor who was either an allogeneic HSCT recipient or a stem cell or donor lymphocyte infusion donor (not recorded which). It is not recorded whose cells these are; they may come from a transplant donor. The specimen sequenced was blood, either unsorted or a sorted T cell fraction (not recorded which). CDR3 in DNA: TGTGCCAGCAGCCCCAGTGGAGCGGGTCCCTACGAGCAGTACTTC. Translation: CASSPSGAGPYEQYF. Looking up the rest from reference TRBV7-2 and TRBJ2-7 gives the full variable domain: GAGVSQSPSNKVTEKGKDVELRCDPISGHTALYWYRQSLGQGLEFLIYFQGNSAPDKSGLPSDRFSAERTGGSVSTLTIQRTQQEDSAVYLCASSPSGAGPYEQYFGPGTRLTVT.